These 29 T cell receptor beta chains originate from one sample sequenced in a study of T-cell memory formation after mild COVID-19. TCRdb processed the 5' RACE reads anew with MiXCR; each CDR3 protein has one entry. The table shows 300,000 to 400,000 distinct CDR3 sequences, with 15% to 20% occurring only once. Sequenced material: PBMCs or a T cell subset sorted from them (not recorded which). Receptors were obtained from a man aged 18 to 30 who had mild COVID-19 (a few samples of this study predate the infection). Cell type and time point are not known.

This clonotype has ten or more counts. The rearrangement links TRBV20-1 to TRBJ1-5; D gene unclear. The CDR3 runs 12 residues. Germline-derived CDR1 and CDR2 are DFQATT and SNEGSKA (reference sequence). V was shortened by 5 bases and J by 4 bases, with 9 bases between the two germline ends. The CDR3, as DNA: TGCAGTGCTGTTTCCGGGAATCAGCCCCAGCATTTT. This codes for CSAVSGNQPQHF.

This chain joins TRBV7-2 and TRBJ2-7, with 10 bases fitting TRBD2. CDR1 is SGHTA and CDR2 is FQGNSA in the germline V gene. V lost 10 bases and J lost 5; bases outside the gene matches: 8. There are 13 residues in the CDR3. CDR3 loop: CATCLGTSDEQYV. The CDR3 region has the DNA TGTGCCACCTGTCTCGGGACTAGCGACGAGCAGTACGTC.

This clonotype was counted a few times. The chain employs TRBV12-3 or TRBV12-4 and TRBJ2-2; TRBD2 matches at 11 bases. Trimming took 5 bases from V and 9 from J; bases not matched to a gene: 5. This CDR3 has 14 residues. The CDR3 bases are TGTGCCAGCAGTCGACTAGCGGGGTCCCGGGAGCTGTTTTTT. Its translation: CASSRLAGSRELFF.

This clonotype was counted only a few times. This chain connects TRBV6-2 or TRBV6-3 to TRBJ2-5, with D perhaps matching TRBD1 or TRBD2 (5 bases each). V was trimmed by 5 bases and J by 5 bases, leaving 18 bases between them. The CDR3 extends over 15 amino acids. Germline V gene data show CDR1 as MNHEY and CDR2 as SVGEGT. The CDR3 coding sequence is TGTGCCAGCAGTGAACGTCAGGGCGGCGGGGAGACCCAGTACTTC. Translation gives CASSERQGGGETQYF.

This clonotype was seen at least ten times. J is TRBJ2-1 and V is TRBV15; D is ambiguous. V was clipped by 4 bases and J by 6 bases, with 13 bases between them. This CDR3 is built from 14 residues. Germline loops: CDR1 LNHNV, CDR2 YYDKDF (reference sequence). The CDR3 region has the DNA TGTGCCACCAGCATATCACGGGCCTCCAATGAGCAGTTCTTC. Protein sequence: CATSISRASNEQFF.

This clonotype was found a few times. V is TRBV9 and J is TRBJ2-7; D remains unclear. The CDR3 has 12 amino acids. The germline V gene has CDR1 SGDLS and CDR2 YYNGEE. Trimming removed 3 bases from V and 0 bases from J, with 4 bases in between. CDR3 in DNA: TGTGCCAGCAGCGCCGACTCCTACGAGCAGTACTTC. Protein sequence: CASSADSYEQYF.

This clonotype appeared many times. This chain links TRBV7-6 with TRBJ1-2; D may be TRBD1 (6 bases). The CDR3 sequence is 16 residues long. Germline loops: CDR1 SGHVS, CDR2 FNYEAQ. The germline V and J ends were trimmed by 5 bases and 0 bases, with 16 bases remaining between them. The CDR3: CASSAEGGGSNYGYTF. The CDR3 DNA reads TGTGCCAGCAGCGCCGAGGGAGGGGGGTCTAACTATGGCTACACCTTC.

This clonotype was counted a few times. The gene calls are TRBV6-2 or TRBV6-3 and TRBJ2-7, with D tentatively TRBD2 (5 bases). The CDR3 has 13 residues. Trimming stripped 4 bases from V and 3 bases from J, with 10 bases between. The V gene's germline CDR1 is MNHEY and CDR2 SVGEGT. The DNA for the CDR3 is TGTGCCAGCAGTTGGGGAGATTACTACGAGCAGTACTTC. This sequence encodes CASSWGDYYEQYF.

This sequence joins TRBV6-5 and TRBJ2-7, with D possibly being TRBD2 (5 bases). The V and J ends lost 0 bases and 3 bases respectively, with 6 bases between them. The CDR3 sequence is 13 residues long. Germline CDR1 MNHEY, CDR2 SVGAGI. CDR3 protein: CASSYSDFYEQYF. Written as DNA, the CDR3 is TGTGCCAGCAGTTACTCGGACTTCTACGAGCAGTACTTC.

The chain carries TRBV5-6 and TRBJ2-7; D is possibly TRBD1 (5 bases). Trimming cost V 5 bases and J 5 bases, with 11 bases left between them. Looked up from germline, CDR1 is SGHDT and CDR2 is YYEEEE. The CDR3 spans 12 residues. CDR3 residues: CASSNGQHEQYV. CDR3 sequence (DNA): TGTGCCAGCAGTAACGGACAACACGAGCAGTACGTC.

This clonotype was observed a handful of times. The chain joins TRBV29-1 to TRBJ2-6; 9 bases match TRBD1. The CDR3 spans 15 residues. Trimming at V came to 6 bases and at J to 0 bases, leaving 3 bases not matched to a gene. Germline V gene data show CDR1 as SQVTM and CDR2 as ANQGSEA. The CDR3 here is CSVGQGSSGANVLTF. The CDR3 region has the DNA TGCAGCGTGGGACAGGGAAGCTCTGGGGCCAACGTCCTGACTTTC.

The table lists this clonotype with many counts. V and J are TRBV6-6 and TRBJ1-2; D gene unclear. V lost 7 bases, J lost 2 bases, and 8 bases lay in between. The CDR3 contains 12 residues. From germline, CDR1 is MNHNY and CDR2 SVGAGI (reference sequence). The CDR3 spells CASTPENYGYTF. The CDR3 nucleotides read TGTGCCAGCACCCCAGAGAACTATGGCTACACCTTC.

This chain joins TRBV7-3 and TRBJ2-2; maybe TRBD2 (5 bases). CDR3 size: 15 residues. CDR1 and CDR2 from the germline V gene are SGHTA and FQGTGA. V shed 6 bases and J shed 0 bases, with 11 bases lying between them. This CDR3 reads CASSQRTANTGELFF. Written as DNA, the CDR3 is TGTGCCAGCAGTCAGCGGACTGCGAACACCGGGGAGCTGTTTTTT.

J is TRBJ2-5 and V is TRBV4-1, with D possibly being TRBD1 (6 bases). CDR1 and CDR2 (germline): MGHRA, YSYEKL. The CDR3 spans 13 residues. Trimming removed 3 bases from V and 3 bases from J, with 8 bases in between. CDR3 sequence (DNA): TGCGCCAGCAGCCACTCAGGGGAAGAGACCCAGTACTTC. This sequence encodes CASSHSGEETQYF.

This chain links TRBV6-6 with TRBJ1-6; 7 nucleotides agree with TRBD1. This CDR3 comprises 15 residues. Germline CDR1 reads MNHNY; CDR2 reads SVGAGI (reference sequence). J was trimmed by 5 bases and V by 2 bases; bases with no gene match: 3. This CDR3 reads CASSYEGTDNSPLHF. The DNA for the CDR3 is TGTGCCAGCAGTTACGAAGGGACAGATAATTCACCCCTCCACTTT.

A few counts support this clonotype. The V call is TRBV18, the J call TRBJ2-1; maybe TRBD2 (6 bases). Per the germline V gene, CDR1 is KGHSH and CDR2 is LQKENI. Trimming cost V 3 bases and J 8 bases, with 14 bases left between them. The CDR3 covers 14 residues. This CDR3 is CASSPGRGVDEQFF. CDR3 bases: TGTGCCAGCTCACCGGGGCGGGGAGTAGATGAGCAGTTCTTC.

On this clonotype: A much larger clone lies a single base off, so this may be a read error. The V gene is TRBV3-1, the J gene TRBJ1-2; TRBD1 matches at 9 bases. The CDR3 spans 13 residues. Germline V CDR1 and CDR2: LGHDT, YNNKEL (reference sequence). Losses at the gene ends were 3 bases for V and 8 bases for J; bases not matched to a gene: 4. As DNA, the CDR3 is TGTGCCAGCAGCCAGAGGACAGGGGTCGGCTACACCTTC. Its protein is CASSQRTGVGYTF.

The V call is TRBV3-1, the J call TRBJ2-5; D may be TRBD1 or TRBD2 (5 bases each). The CDR3 totals 16 residues. Germline V lookup: CDR1 LGHDT, CDR2 YNNKEL (reference sequence). Trimming pared 1 base from V and 7 bases from J, leaving 19 bases between. As DNA, the CDR3 is TGTGCCAGCAGCCAAGTGGGACGGAAACCGTCGGGGACCCAGTACTTC. As protein: CASSQVGRKPSGTQYF.

This sequence joins TRBV5-1 and TRBJ2-3, with TRBD2 matching over 9 bases. Germline values: CDR1 SGHRS, CDR2 YFSETQ. The ends lost 6 bases at V and 3 bases at J; junction bases unmatched: 8. The CDR3 is made up of 15 amino acids. CDR3 bases: TGCGCCAGCAACGAGCGGGGGGCCGGGACAGATACGCAGTATTTT. As protein: CASNERGAGTDTQYF. Full variable domain (outside the CDR3, taken from reference TRBV5-1 and TRBJ2-3): KAGVTQTPRYLIKTRGQQVTLSCSPISGHRSVSWYQQTPGQGLQFLFEYFSETQRNKGNFPGRFSGRQFSNSRSEMNVSTLELGDSALYLCASNERGAGTDTQYFGPGTRLTVL.

J is TRBJ2-1 and V is TRBV6-5; TRBD2 matches 10 bases. With V trimmed by 6 bases and J by 5 bases, 10 bases remained unmatched. CDR3 length: 16 amino acids. The germline V gene encodes CDR1 MNHEY and CDR2 SVGAGI. DNA of the CDR3: TGTGCCAGCAGCTCCGGTAGCGGGGGGTCCCACAATGAGCAGTTCTTC. Its translation is CASSSGSGGSHNEQFF.

This clonotype was counted ten times or more. The V and J genes are TRBV4-2 and TRBJ1-2, with a weak D call TRBD1 (5 bases). The length of the CDR3 is 15 residues. Trimming stripped 4 bases from V and 4 bases from J, with 16 bases between. Germline V lookup: CDR1 LGHNA, CDR2 YNFKEQ. CDR3 nucleotides: TGTGCCAGCAGCCCTTTCGAATCGGGGCCCTATGGCTACACCTTC. It yields the protein CASSPFESGPYGYTF.

This clonotype is categorized as medium-sized. This chain's CDR3 is CSASTSGGAGFNEQYF. Here the CDR3 DNA reads TGCAGTGCTTCGACTAGCGGGGGGGCCGGTTTTAACGAGCAGTACTTC. The chain combines TRBV20-1 with TRBJ2-7, with TRBD2 matching 14 bases. Trimming took 5 bases from V and 5 from J; bases not matched to a gene: 11. Germline V gives CDR1 DFQATT, CDR2 SNEGSKA (reference sequence). The CDR3 spans 16 residues.

The gene calls are TRBV7-9 and TRBJ2-3, with D unclear. V dropped 2 bases and J dropped 4 bases, with 10 bases sitting between them. The CDR3 extends over 14 amino acids. Germline loops: CDR1 SEHNR, CDR2 FQNEAQ (reference sequence). The CDR3 here is CASSLLQVADTQYF. CDR3 bases: TGTGCCAGCAGCTTACTCCAGGTTGCAGATACGCAGTATTTT. The whole variable domain, filled in from reference TRBV7-9 and TRBJ2-3, reads DTGVSQNPRHKITKRGQNVTFRCDPISEHNRLYWYRQTLGQGPEFLTYFQNEAQLEKSRLLSDRFSAERPKGSFSTLEIQRTEQGDSAMYLCASSLLQVADTQYFGPGTRLTVL.

The rearrangement links TRBV6-5 to TRBJ1-2; possible D gene TRBD1, 5 bases. Per germline, CDR1 MNHEY and CDR2 SVGAGI. The V and J ends lost 2 bases and 5 bases respectively, with 15 bases between them. The CDR3 length is 15 residues. CDR3 sequence (DNA): TGTGCCAGCAGTTACCAACTTGGGACGGCTTATGGCTACACCTTC. Translating it yields CASSYQLGTAYGYTF.

This clonotype was seen a few times. The chain is built from TRBV5-6 and TRBJ2-1, with D perhaps assigned TRBD1 or TRBD2 (6 bases each). The CDR3 extends over 17 amino acids. The germline V gene encodes CDR1 SGHDT and CDR2 YYEEEE. V shed 1 base and J shed 0 bases, with 14 bases lying between them. The CDR3 DNA follows: TGTGCCAGCAGCTTGACCTGGGGGGCCAGCTCCTACAATGAGCAGTTCTTC. As protein: CASSLTWGASSYNEQFF.

This clonotype was counted between two and nine times. The CDR3 loop reads CASSQAGTSYEQYF. CDR3 nucleotides: TGTGCCAGCAGCCAAGCAGGGACATCCTACGAGCAGTACTTC. The chain combines TRBV3-1 with TRBJ2-7, with D possibly matching TRBD1 (6 bases). The CDR3 runs 14 residues. CDR1 is LGHDT, CDR2 YNNKEL, per germline (reference sequence). Trimming left V 1 base short and J 1 base short, with 8 bases between.

The CDR3 nucleotides read TGTGCCAGCAGCCCTCTCGAGACAGGGCATCCTGGCTACACCTTC. It encodes CASSPLETGHPGYTF. The chain joins TRBV5-6 to TRBJ1-2, with 7 positions matching TRBD1. Germline V gene lookup returns CDR1 SGHDT and CDR2 YYEEEE. With V trimmed by 4 bases and J by 7 bases, 13 bases remained unmatched. The length of the CDR3 is 15 residues.

The chain links TRBV9 to TRBJ1-2; TRBD1 aligns across 10 bases. Germline assignment: CDR1 SGDLS and CDR2 YYNGEE. This CDR3 region has 14 residues. J was trimmed by 8 bases and V by 2 bases; bases with no gene match: 6. The CDR3 is CASSVTGTGEGYTF. The CDR3 bases are TGTGCCAGCAGCGTTACCGGGACAGGGGAAGGCTACACCTTC.

The rearrangement links TRBV4-3 to TRBJ1-1, with D possibly TRBD1 on 5 matching bases. V lost 3 bases and J lost 0, with 11 bases in between. Germline V gene sequence: CDR1 LGHNA, CDR2 YSLEER. The CDR3 sequence is 15 residues long. DNA of the CDR3: TGCGCCAGCAGCCATGCGACAGCTATGAACACTGAAGCTTTCTTT. This gives the protein CASSHATAMNTEAFF.